These 15 T cell receptor beta chains were all obtained from the same sample, sequenced in a study of blood T cell repertoires in COVID-19. Data came from immunoSEQ multiplex PCR; TCRdb stores just in-frame clones and leaves some out. The sample shows roughly 230,000 clones, roughly 83% of them seen only once. The specimen was peripheral blood. Every receptor here comes from a woman between 50 and 59 years old with acute or convalescent COVID-19.

V is TRBV28 and J is TRBJ2-3; D call uncertain. Germline V gene lookup returns CDR1 MDHEN and CDR2 SYDVKM. Trimming removed 2 bases at V and 2 bases at J, with 8 bases between. The CDR3 is 14 amino acids. This CDR3 is CASSLGLNTDTQYF. The CDR3 coding sequence is TGTGCCAGCAGTTTAGGGCTAAACACAGATACGCAGTATTTT.

The chain joins TRBV30 to TRBJ1-2, with D possibly TRBD1 on 5 matching bases. The CDR3 runs to 13 residues. V lost 1 base and J lost 8, with 14 bases in between. Germline assignment: CDR1 GTSNPN and CDR2 SVGIG (reference sequence). This CDR3 is CAWSEDWGGGYTF. Here the CDR3 DNA reads TGTGCCTGGAGTGAGGATTGGGGCGGCGGCTACACCTTC.

The CDR3 nucleotides are TGTGCCACCAGCACGCAAAGCGGGACACCTAAAGAGACCCAGTACTTC. Its protein product is CATSTQSGTPKETQYF. The chain couples TRBV15 to TRBJ2-5; TRBD2 might be the D (7 bases). Germline V gives CDR1 LNHNV, CDR2 YYDKDF (reference sequence). Deletions cut 4 bases from V and 3 bases from J, with 18 bases between. This CDR3 is built from 16 residues.

The rearrangement joins TRBV28 to TRBJ2-1; 9 positions match TRBD2. V shed 4 bases and J 5 bases; nucleotides not matched to a gene: 6. In germline, CDR1 is MDHEN, CDR2 SYDVKM. The CDR3 has 15 amino acids. The CDR3 reads CASSWSGRFHNEQFF. CDR3 DNA: TGTGCCAGCAGTTGGAGCGGGAGGTTCCACAATGAGCAGTTCTTC.

V usage is TRBV6-2 or TRBV6-3 and J usage is TRBJ2-3, with 7 bases lining up with TRBD2. The germline gives CDR1 MNHEY, CDR2 SVGEGT. J lost 4 bases, V lost 4 bases, and 8 bases had no gene match. This CDR3 contains 15 residues. The DNA of the CDR3 is TGTGCCAGCAGTTTTGGCGGGAGAGGGGCAGATACGCAGTATTTT. This translates into CASSFGGRGADTQYF.

This sequence joins TRBV19 and TRBJ2-7; TRBD1 is a possible D gene (5 bases). This CDR3 is 13 amino acids long. The ends were cut back, 3 bases at V and 4 bases at J, with 10 bases in the middle. Per the germline V gene, CDR1 is LNHDA and CDR2 is SQIVND (reference sequence). The CDR3 is CASSISAGYEQYF. The CDR3 DNA reads as TGTGCCAGTAGTATCAGTGCAGGGTACGAGCAGTACTTC.

V usage is TRBV7-2 and J usage is TRBJ2-3; 10 bases align to TRBD2. The CDR3 has 16 residues. CDR1 SGHTA and CDR2 FQGNSA come from the germline V gene. The V segment lost 5 bases and the J segment 2 bases; nucleotides outside the gene matches: 7. CDR3 DNA: TGTGCCAGCAGCGTACCACTAGCGGGGTCCACAGATACGCAGTATTTT. This gives the protein CASSVPLAGSTDTQYF.

Regarding this clone: The junction and the germline gene differ at one end; a read error may be behind it. The chain links TRBV6-1 to TRBJ1-2, with D uncertain. This CDR3 has 14 residues. CDR1 MNHNS and CDR2 SASEGT come from the germline V gene. In DNA form, the CDR3 reads TGTGCCAGCAGGGAAGACGGGATCCCCTATGGCTACACCTTC. Residues: CASREDGIPYGYTF.

The chain uses TRBV3-1 (or the pseudogene TRBV3-2) and TRBJ2-6, with TRBD1 matching over 9 bases. Per germline, CDR1 LGHDT and CDR2 YNNKEL (reference sequence). The ends lost 5 bases at V and 0 bases at J; junction bases unmatched: 5. This CDR3 is built from 17 residues. CDR3 DNA sequence: TGTGCCAGCAGCGCGGGACAGGGCATCTCTGGGGCCAACGTCCTGACTTTC. This sequence encodes CASSAGQGISGANVLTF.

The sample holds one count of this clone. V gene TRBV18 combines with J gene TRBJ2-2; no clear D. From germline, CDR1 is KGHSH and CDR2 LQKENI. V was cut by 2 bases and J by 3 bases, with 25 bases left in between. CDR3 length: 20 amino acids. This CDR3 reads CASSPLLLSEPGTYTGELFF. The CDR3 bases are TGTGCCAGCTCACCATTGCTGCTGTCGGAGCCCGGAACCTACACCGGGGAGCTGTTTTTT.

The gene calls are TRBV7-2 and TRBJ2-6; D might be TRBD1 (6 bases). V was trimmed by 1 base and J by 0 bases, leaving 13 bases between them. The germline gives CDR1 SGHTA, CDR2 FQGNSA. CDR3 size: 18 residues. CDR3 amino acids: CASSLGAGVSSGANVLTF. DNA of the CDR3: TGTGCCAGCAGCTTAGGAGCAGGGGTTAGCTCTGGGGCCAACGTCCTGACTTTC. The full variable domain, its missing parts supplied by reference TRBV7-2 and TRBJ2-6, is GAGVSQSPSNKVTEKGKDVELRCDPISGHTALYWYRQSLGQGLEFLIYFQGNSAPDKSGLPSDRFSAERTGGSVSTLTIQRTQQEDSAVYLCASSLGAGVSSGANVLTFGAGSRLTVL.

This clone was observed a single time. One end of the junction fails to match germline, which may point to a read error. The chain has TRBV25-1 and TRBJ2-7; D may be TRBD1 (6 bases). Germline loops: CDR1 MGHDK, CDR2 SYGVNS. This CDR3 spans 15 amino acids. The CDR3 coding sequence is TGTGCCAGCAGGGAATCCAGGGGTTTGCTGGGTGAGCAGTACTTC. Protein sequence: CASRESRGLLGEQYF.

This sequence joins TRBV28 and TRBJ2-7; TRBD1 agrees at 10 bases. CDR3 size: 15 residues. The germline V gene has CDR1 MDHEN and CDR2 SYDVKM. The J segment lost 3 bases and the V segment lost 2 bases, leaving 4 bases of the junction unmatched. In nucleotides, the CDR3 is TGTGCCAGCAGTTTAGACAGGGGGCTTCTCTACGAGCAGTACTTC. Encoded protein: CASSLDRGLLYEQYF.

The V call is TRBV28, the J call TRBJ1-5; 9 nucleotides line up with TRBD1. J gave up 5 bases and V 2 bases, and 13 bases lay outside the gene matches. Germline assignment: CDR1 MDHEN and CDR2 SYDVKM. The CDR3 sequence is 18 residues long. The CDR3 DNA reads as TGTGCCAGCAGTTTACCAACGGGGAGGAGGACAGGGGATCAGCCCCAGCATTTT. This sequence encodes CASSLPTGRRTGDQPQHF.

The chain joins TRBV9 to TRBJ2-7; 10 bases align to TRBD1. CDR1 is SGDLS, CDR2 YYNGEE, per germline. J lost 0 bases, V lost 3 bases, and 0 bases had no gene match. This CDR3 spans 14 amino acids. CDR3 bases: TGTGCCAGCAGCGGGACAGGGGGCTCCTACGAGCAGTACTTC. Protein sequence: CASSGTGGSYEQYF.